The 20 T cell receptor beta chains presented below share a single source sample, sequenced in a study of shared clonotypes between healthy human individuals. Naive CD8 cells comprised CD45RO-negative, CCR7-positively selected cells, excluding terminally differentiated effector memory CD45RA+ cells. Data came from immunoSEQ multiplex PCR; TCRdb stores just in-frame clones and leaves some out. The sample holds about 2.1 million clones; roughly 95% are singletons and the top ten take around 1.7%. Sequenced material: naive CD8+ T cells from PBMCs. These receptors were collected from a man aged 18 to 30 in good health. Some clones in this sample may be carry-over from other donors' samples.

The chain combines TRBV7-9 with TRBJ1-3; TRBD1 might be the D (6 bases). CDR3 length equals 14 residues. The germline V gene encodes CDR1 SEHNR and CDR2 FQNEAQ (reference sequence). V lost 10 bases and J lost 4, with 17 bases in between. DNA for the CDR3: TGTGCCATCAACCTCCGGGACACAGGAAACACCATATATTTT. It encodes CAINLRDTGNTIYF.

V gene TRBV2 combines with J gene TRBJ2-7, with 8 bases aligning to TRBD1. In germline, CDR1 is SNHLY, CDR2 FYNNEI. The CDR3 has 12 amino acids. Trimming removed 8 bases from V and 7 bases from J; junction bases left unmatched: 7. CDR3 sequence reads: CASWTGMGEQYF. The CDR3 DNA sequence: TGTGCCAGCTGGACAGGGATGGGGGAGCAGTACTTC.

V gene TRBV19 combines with J gene TRBJ1-1; D ambiguous. This CDR3 contains 16 residues. Germline assignment: CDR1 LNHDA and CDR2 SQIVND (reference sequence). V lost 2 bases to trimming and J lost 5 bases, with 18 bases between them. The CDR3 DNA sequence: TGTGCCAGTAGTATACTAGATCTATACGAGGGAACTGAAGCTTTCTTT. Translating it yields CASSILDLYEGTEAFF.

The chain uses TRBV30 and TRBJ2-3, with D tentatively TRBD2 (5 bases). The CDR3 totals 15 residues. The germline V gene encodes CDR1 GTSNPN and CDR2 SVGIG (reference sequence). The germline V and J ends were trimmed by 2 bases and 0 bases, with 12 bases remaining between them. DNA of the CDR3: TGTGCCTGGAGTCCGGTGGGGAGTAGCACAGATACGCAGTATTTT. This codes for CAWSPVGSSTDTQYF. Supplemented by reference TRBV30 and TRBJ2-3, the full variable domain reads SQTIHQWPATLVQPVGSPLSLECTVEGTSNPNLYWYRQAAGRGLQLLFYSVGIGQISSEVPQNLSASRPQDRQFILSSKKLLLSDSGFYLCAWSPVGSSTDTQYFGPGTRLTVL.

Only one count was recorded for this clone. This chain links TRBV28 with TRBJ2-7, with 9 positions matching TRBD1. Germline V gene data show CDR1 as MDHEN and CDR2 as SYDVKM. The V gene end was trimmed by 4 bases and the J gene end by 3 bases; junction bases not matched to a gene: 7. The CDR3 has 15 residues. The CDR3 region has the DNA TGTGCCAGCAGTTCCTTGACAGGGGGAATCTACGAGCAGTACTTC. Its translation is CASSSLTGGIYEQYF.

This chain connects TRBV6-5 to TRBJ2-2; D is uncertain. CDR3 length equals 16 residues. The ends were cut back, 0 bases at V and 0 bases at J, with 8 bases in the middle. Germline V gives CDR1 MNHEY, CDR2 SVGAGI. The CDR3 here is CASSYSKSPNTGELFF. CDR3 coding DNA: TGTGCCAGCAGTTACTCTAAATCCCCGAACACCGGGGAGCTGTTTTTT.

The V gene is TRBV6-5, the J gene TRBJ2-1; D is ambiguous. Germline V gives CDR1 MNHEY, CDR2 SVGAGI. The CDR3 consists of 14 residues. The germline V and J ends were trimmed by 5 bases and 0 bases, with 8 bases remaining between them. Here the CDR3 reads CASSPRSSYNEQFF. The CDR3 DNA reads TGTGCCAGCAGTCCTAGGAGCTCCTACAATGAGCAGTTCTTC.

This rearrangement joins TRBV4-3 to TRBJ2-7; 11 bases are a match to TRBD2. Germline V gene sequence: CDR1 LGHNA, CDR2 YSLEER. V shed 2 bases and J 2 bases; nucleotides not matched to a gene: 20. The CDR3 loop spans 21 amino acids. CDR3 protein: CASSQLLFPTSGSLRPYEQYF. CDR3 nucleotides: TGCGCCAGCAGCCAACTTCTCTTCCCCACTAGCGGGAGCTTGCGGCCCTACGAGCAGTACTTC.

A word on this clone: Other DNA sequences in the same sample also yield this CDR3. J is TRBJ2-2 and V is TRBV6-5, with 13 bases identical to TRBD2. Germline loops: CDR1 MNHEY, CDR2 SVGAGI. Losses at the gene ends were 6 bases for V and 4 bases for J; bases not matched to a gene: 2. The CDR3 consists of 15 residues. This CDR3 reads CASSRLAGGTGELFF. The DNA for the CDR3 is TGTGCCAGCAGCCGACTAGCGGGGGGCACCGGGGAGCTGTTTTTT.

This chain connects TRBV2 to TRBJ1-2; D possibly corresponds to TRBD1 (6 bases). The CDR3 extends over 13 amino acids. Trimming left V 6 bases short and J 4 bases short, with 12 bases between. Germline V gene lookup returns CDR1 SNHLY and CDR2 FYNNEI. CDR3 loop: CASSWTEAYGYTF. The CDR3 DNA is TGTGCCAGCAGCTGGACAGAGGCCTATGGCTACACCTTC. Full variable domain (rest looked up from reference TRBV2 and TRBJ1-2): EPEVTQTPSHQVTQMGQEVILRCVPISNHLYFYWYRQILGQKVEFLVSFYNNEISEKSEIFDDQFSVERPDGSNFTLKIRSTKLEDSAMYFCASSWTEAYGYTFGSGTRLTVV.

The chain couples TRBV28 to TRBJ2-3; no clear D. CDR1 and CDR2 (germline): MDHEN, SYDVKM. Trimming stripped 3 bases from V and 6 bases from J, with 16 bases between. This CDR3 region has 15 residues. The CDR3 coding sequence is TGTGCCAGCAGTTTTCTTGGATTACGCAAGGATACGCAGTATTTT. Its protein product is CASSFLGLRKDTQYF.

The gene calls are TRBV19 and TRBJ2-4; D call uncertain. CDR1 is LNHDA, CDR2 SQIVND, per germline (reference sequence). Trimming cost V 1 base and J 9 bases, with 13 bases left between them. The CDR3 extends over 14 amino acids. The CDR3 loop is CASSIGPTKGIQYF. Here the CDR3 DNA reads TGTGCCAGTAGTATAGGACCGACAAAGGGCATTCAGTACTTC.

This chain joins TRBV11-2 and TRBJ2-7; D possibly corresponds to TRBD1 (6 bases). Germline-derived CDR1 and CDR2 are SGHAT and FQNNGV. Deletions cut 5 bases from V and 2 bases from J, with 10 bases between. CDR3 length equals 13 residues. In nucleotides, the CDR3 is TGTGCCAGCAGCACAGGGTTAACCTACGAGCAGTACTTC. Translated, it gives CASSTGLTYEQYF.

The chain couples TRBV6-5 to TRBJ1-1; the D is unclear. V was clipped by 10 bases and J by 0 bases, with 12 bases between them. Germline CDR1 and CDR2: MNHEY and SVGAGI. The length of the CDR3 is 13 residues. The CDR3 DNA reads as TGTGCCACCTCGGGTCCGATGAACACTGAAGCTTTCTTT. It is translated as CATSGPMNTEAFF.

The chain employs TRBV30 and TRBJ2-2; 9 bases map to TRBD1. Germline CDR1 and CDR2: GTSNPN and SVGIG (reference sequence). This CDR3 comprises 17 residues. The V gene end was trimmed by 3 bases and the J gene end by 3 bases; junction bases not matched to a gene: 11. The CDR3 is CAWRGGQGGRDTGELFF. CDR3 bases: TGTGCCTGGAGGGGGGGACAGGGAGGAAGGGACACCGGGGAGCTGTTTTTT.

CDR3 coding DNA: TGTGCCAGCAGCCATAGCGGAACCTCCTACGAGCAGTACTTC. Protein product: CASSHSGTSYEQYF. The chain has TRBV7-9 and TRBJ2-7; a weak D match, TRBD2 (6 bases). Germline V CDR1 and CDR2: SEHNR, FQNEAQ (reference sequence). The V end lost 5 bases, the J end lost 0 bases, and 11 bases lay between the germline ends. This CDR3 has 14 amino acids.

This rearrangement joins TRBV28 to TRBJ2-7, with a weak D call TRBD1 (6 bases). This CDR3 is built from 13 residues. Germline CDR1 reads MDHEN; CDR2 reads SYDVKM. The germline V and J ends were trimmed by 3 bases and 3 bases, with 9 bases remaining between them. In DNA, the CDR3 is TGTGCCAGCAGTTTGACAGGAGTCTACGAGCAGTACTTC. Protein sequence: CASSLTGVYEQYF. The whole variable domain, remainder taken from reference TRBV28 and TRBJ2-7, is DVKVTQSSRYLVKRTGEKVFLECVQDMDHENMFWYRQDPGLGLRLIYFSYDVKMKEKGDIPEGYSVSREKKERFSLILESASTNQTSMYLCASSLTGVYEQYFGPGTRLTVT.

As concerns this clone: A much larger clone differs from this one at a single base, so this may be a read error. This sample also contains other DNA sequences that code for the same CDR3. The chain has TRBV27 and TRBJ2-7; TRBD1 agrees at 7 bases. The CDR3 runs to 13 residues. With V trimmed by 4 bases and J by 1 base, 1 base remained unmatched. Germline lookup yields CDR1 MNHEY and CDR2 SMNVEV (reference sequence). The CDR3 DNA reads as TGTGCCAGCAGTTGGGGACAGTCCTACGAGCAGTACTTC. Protein sequence: CASSWGQSYEQYF.

The chain links TRBV28 to TRBJ2-7; D might be TRBD2 (6 bases). The V end was cut by 3 bases, the J end by 5 bases, with 17 bases between. This CDR3 comprises 15 residues. Per germline, CDR1 MDHEN and CDR2 SYDVKM. CDR3 DNA: TGTGCCAGCAGTTTGCCCGGGACTCTGAGCCACGAGCAGTACTTC. This encodes CASSLPGTLSHEQYF.

The V gene is TRBV19, the J gene TRBJ1-3; D not resolved. This CDR3 spans 16 amino acids. CDR1 LNHDA and CDR2 SQIVND come from the germline V gene (reference sequence). Trimming stripped 6 bases from V and 0 bases from J, with 15 bases between. CDR3 sequence reads: CASRDSLALSGNTIYF. The CDR3 coding sequence is TGTGCCAGTAGGGATAGTCTTGCCCTCTCTGGAAACACCATATATTTT.